These T cell receptor beta chains were read from a single sample in a study of shared clonotypes between healthy human individuals. TCRdb's copy holds only in-frame clones and misses some; the assay was immunoSEQ multiplex PCR. The sample consists of about 510,000 clones, 79% of them appearing once. The sample consisted of PBMCs. These receptor sequences come from a middle-aged woman in good health. Some clones in this sample may be carry-over from other donors' samples. Each CDR3 is given with its conserved first and last residue. The order of the fields is J gene, clone size, V gene, D gene, CDR3 protein, CDR3 DNA. A D gene is named only where the DNA matches it firmly. A clone size is listed for some rows: how often the clone was seen (once, few, many), or a class if it is expanded.

TRBJ2-2	NA	TRBV5-1	TRBD1	CASSLGQGASGELFF	TGCGCCAGCAGCTTGGGACAGGGGGCGTCCGGGGAGCTGTTTTTT
TRBJ2-2	few	TRBV9	NA	CASSLTGELFF	TGTGCCAGCAGCCTAACCGGGGAGCTGTTTTTT
TRBJ2-1	NA	TRBV27	TRBD2	CASSLLAGGNEQFF	TGTGCCAGCAGTTTGCTAGCGGGAGGTAATGAGCAGTTCTTC
TRBJ2-7	NA	TRBV5-4	NA	CASSLARGDSEYF	TGTGCCAGCAGCTTGGCCAGGGGGGATTCCGAGTACTTC
TRBJ1-5	NA	TRBV4-1	NA	CASSQLGDNQPQHF	TGCGCCAGCAGCCAACTTGGTGACAATCAGCCCCAGCATTTT
TRBJ1-5	NA	TRBV6-6	NA	CASSWGANQPQHF	TGTGCCAGCAGTTGGGGGGCTAATCAGCCCCAGCATTTT
TRBJ1-1	NA	TRBV6-6	NA	CASSYSGGQGNTEAFF	TGTGCCAGCAGTTACTCGGGGGGTCAGGGGAACACTGAAGCTTTCTTT
TRBJ1-2	NA	TRBV7-2	NA	CASSFREPGVGGYTF	TGTGCCAGCAGCTTTAGAGAGCCGGGGGTCGGTGGCTACACCTTC
TRBJ2-7	once	TRBV27	NA	CASSLKQTDYEQYF	TGTGCCAGCAGTTTAAAACAGACCGACTACGAGCAGTACTTC
TRBJ1-2	NA	TRBV2	NA	CASSEGSGRGVDYTF	TGTGCCAGCAGTGAAGGAAGTGGGAGGGGAGTTGACTACACCTTC
TRBJ1-2	NA	TRBV30	TRBD1	CAWSHNRGIADGYTF	TGTGCCTGGAGTCACAACAGGGGCATCGCCGATGGCTACACCTTC
TRBJ1-4	NA	TRBV6-1	NA	CASSTGDNTNEKLFF	TGTGCCAGCAGTACAGGTGACAATACTAATGAAAAACTGTTTTTT
TRBJ2-7	NA	TRBV6-9	NA	CASSYSRYEQYF	TGTGCCAGCAGTTACAGCCGCTACGAGCAGTACTTC
TRBJ2-5	NA	TRBV9	TRBD1	CASSVGRTGVETQYF	TGTGCCAGCAGCGTAGGTCGGACAGGGGTTGAGACCCAGTACTTC
TRBJ1-2	few	TRBV30	NA	CAWSFQGSSEGYTF	TGTGCCTGGAGTTTCCAGGGCTCCAGCGAGGGCTACACCTTC
TRBJ1-1	NA	TRBV28	NA	CASRYGTEAFF	TGTGCCAGCAGGTACGGGACTGAAGCTTTCTTT
TRBJ2-1	NA	TRBV27	NA	CASSPSSRLSYNEQFF	TGTGCCAGCAGTCCAAGCTCCCGACTCTCCTACAATGAGCAGTTCTTC
TRBJ2-3	few	TRBV7-3	TRBD1	CASSSGQSSTDTQYF	TGTGCCAGCAGCTCGGGACAGTCTAGCACAGATACGCAGTATTTT
TRBJ2-7	NA	TRBV7-2	NA	CASSSLPYYEQYF	TGTGCCAGCAGCTCACTCCCCTACTACGAGCAGTACTTC
TRBJ2-2	NA	TRBV5-8	NA	CASSLVRVDTGELFF	TGTGCCAGCAGCTTGGTACGCGTTGATACCGGGGAGCTGTTTTTT
TRBJ2-1	once	TRBV27	TRBD1	CASSLVGTGPYEQFF	TGTGCCAGCAGTTTGGTTGGGACAGGGCCGTATGAGCAGTTCTTC
TRBJ2-7	NA	TRBV5-1	TRBD2	CASIGAGTSDPYEQYF	TGCGCCAGCATTGGAGCCGGGACTAGCGACCCCTACGAGCAGTACTTC